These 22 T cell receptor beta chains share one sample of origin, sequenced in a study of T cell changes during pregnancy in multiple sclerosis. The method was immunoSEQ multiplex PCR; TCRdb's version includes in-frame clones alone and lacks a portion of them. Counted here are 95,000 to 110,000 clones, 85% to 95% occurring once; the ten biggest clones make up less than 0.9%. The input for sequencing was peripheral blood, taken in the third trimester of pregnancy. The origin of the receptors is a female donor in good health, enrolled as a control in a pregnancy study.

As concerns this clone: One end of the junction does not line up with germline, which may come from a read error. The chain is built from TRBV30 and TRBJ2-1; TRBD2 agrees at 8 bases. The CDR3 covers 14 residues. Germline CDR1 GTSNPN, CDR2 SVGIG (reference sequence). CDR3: CARSAGTSLYEQFF. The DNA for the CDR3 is TGTGCCCGGAGTGCGGGGACTAGTCTCTATGAGCAGTTCTTC.

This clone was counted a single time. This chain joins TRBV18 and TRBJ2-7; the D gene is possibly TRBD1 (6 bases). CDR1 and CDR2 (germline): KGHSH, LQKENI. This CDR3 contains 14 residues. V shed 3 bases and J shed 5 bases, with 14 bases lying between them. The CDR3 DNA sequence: TGTGCCAGCTCACCCCGACAGGAGTACCACGAGCAGTACTTC. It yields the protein CASSPRQEYHEQYF.

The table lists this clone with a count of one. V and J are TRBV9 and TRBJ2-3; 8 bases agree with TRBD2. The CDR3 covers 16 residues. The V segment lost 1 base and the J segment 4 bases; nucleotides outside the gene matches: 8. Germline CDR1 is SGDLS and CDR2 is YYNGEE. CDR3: CASSVRGGRGSDTQYF. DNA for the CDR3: TGTGCCAGCAGCGTACGGGGGGGCCGAGGTTCAGATACGCAGTATTTT.

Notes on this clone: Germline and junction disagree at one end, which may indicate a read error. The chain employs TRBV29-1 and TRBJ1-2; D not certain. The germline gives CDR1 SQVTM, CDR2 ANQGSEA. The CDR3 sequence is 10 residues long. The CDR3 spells CSVEDPVSAF. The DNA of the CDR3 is TGCAGCGTTGAAGATCCAGTCTCAGCCTTC.

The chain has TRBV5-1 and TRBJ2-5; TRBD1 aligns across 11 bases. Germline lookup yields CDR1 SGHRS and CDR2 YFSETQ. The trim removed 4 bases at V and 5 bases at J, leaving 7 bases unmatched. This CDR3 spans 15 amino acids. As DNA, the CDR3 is TGCGCCAGCAGCCCGGACAGGGGGCTGACGGAGACCCAGTACTTC. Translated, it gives CASSPDRGLTETQYF.

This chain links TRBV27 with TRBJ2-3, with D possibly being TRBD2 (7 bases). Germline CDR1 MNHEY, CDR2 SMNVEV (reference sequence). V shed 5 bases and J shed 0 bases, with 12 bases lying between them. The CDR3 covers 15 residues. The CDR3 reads CASSGGATSTDTQYF. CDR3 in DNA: TGTGCCAGCAGTGGGGGGGCAACCAGCACAGATACGCAGTATTTT.

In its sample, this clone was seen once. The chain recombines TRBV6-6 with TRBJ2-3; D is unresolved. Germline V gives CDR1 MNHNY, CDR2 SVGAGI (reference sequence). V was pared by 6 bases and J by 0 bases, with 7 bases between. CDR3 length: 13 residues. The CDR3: CASSFLSTDTQYF. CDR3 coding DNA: TGTGCCAGCAGCTTTTTGAGCACAGATACGCAGTATTTT.

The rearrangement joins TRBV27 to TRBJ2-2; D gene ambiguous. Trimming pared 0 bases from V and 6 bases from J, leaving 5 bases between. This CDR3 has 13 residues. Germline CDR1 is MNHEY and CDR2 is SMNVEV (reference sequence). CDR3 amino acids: CASSLSRSGELFF. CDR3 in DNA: TGTGCCAGCAGTTTATCGAGGTCCGGGGAGCTGTTTTTT.

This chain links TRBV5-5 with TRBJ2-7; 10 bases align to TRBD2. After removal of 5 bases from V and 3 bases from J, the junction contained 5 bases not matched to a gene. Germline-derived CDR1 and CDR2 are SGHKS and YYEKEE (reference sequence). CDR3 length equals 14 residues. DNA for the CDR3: TGTGCCAGCAGGTGGACTAGCGGCGTCTACGAGCAGTACTTC. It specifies CASRWTSGVYEQYF.

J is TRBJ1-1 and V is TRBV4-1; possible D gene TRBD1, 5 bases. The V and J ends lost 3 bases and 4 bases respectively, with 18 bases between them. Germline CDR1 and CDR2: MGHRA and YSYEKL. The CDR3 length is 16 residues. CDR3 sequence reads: CASSHGASGLGTEAFF. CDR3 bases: TGCGCCAGCAGCCATGGGGCGTCCGGGCTGGGCACTGAAGCTTTCTTT.

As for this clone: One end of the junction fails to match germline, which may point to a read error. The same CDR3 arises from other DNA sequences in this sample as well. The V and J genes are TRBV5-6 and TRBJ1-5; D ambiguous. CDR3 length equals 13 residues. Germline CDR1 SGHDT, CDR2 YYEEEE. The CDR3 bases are TGTGCCAGTAGCTTGGAATTCAGGCAGCCCCAGCATTTT. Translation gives CASSLEFRQPQHF. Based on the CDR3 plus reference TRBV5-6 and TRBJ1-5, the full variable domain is DAGVTQSPTHLIKTRGQQVTLRCSPKSGHDTVSWYQQALGQGPQFIFQYYEEEERQRGNFPDRFSGHQFPNYSSELNVNALLLGDSALYLCASSLEFRQPQHFGDGTRLSIL.

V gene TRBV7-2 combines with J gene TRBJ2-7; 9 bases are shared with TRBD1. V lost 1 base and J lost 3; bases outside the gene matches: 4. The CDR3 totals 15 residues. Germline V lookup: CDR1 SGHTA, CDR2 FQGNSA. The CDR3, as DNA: TGTGCCAGCAGCTTAGGGGACAGGGAGTTCTACGAGCAGTACTTC. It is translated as CASSLGDREFYEQYF. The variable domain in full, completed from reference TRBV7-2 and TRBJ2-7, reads GAGVSQSPSNKVTEKGKDVELRCDPISGHTALYWYRQSLGQGLEFLIYFQGNSAPDKSGLPSDRFSAERTGGSVSTLTIQRTQQEDSAVYLCASSLGDREFYEQYFGPGTRLTVT.

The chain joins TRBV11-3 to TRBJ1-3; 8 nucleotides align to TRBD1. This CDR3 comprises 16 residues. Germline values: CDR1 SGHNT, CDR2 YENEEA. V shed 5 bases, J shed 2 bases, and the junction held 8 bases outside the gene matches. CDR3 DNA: TGTGCCAGCAGCCGAGAACAGGGGGAGGCTGGAAACACCATATATTTT. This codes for CASSREQGEAGNTIYF.

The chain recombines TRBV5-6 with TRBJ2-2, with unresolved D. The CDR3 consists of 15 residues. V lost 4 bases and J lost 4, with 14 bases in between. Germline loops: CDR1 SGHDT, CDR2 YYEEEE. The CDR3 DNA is TGTGCCAGCAGCGAGGCACGGCAAGTCACCGGGGAGCTGTTTTTT. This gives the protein CASSEARQVTGELFF.

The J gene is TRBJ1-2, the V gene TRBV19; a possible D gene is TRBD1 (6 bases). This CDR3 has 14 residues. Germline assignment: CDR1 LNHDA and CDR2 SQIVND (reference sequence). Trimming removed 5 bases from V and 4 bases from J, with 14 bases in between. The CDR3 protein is CASSPTGVAYGYTF. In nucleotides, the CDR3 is TGTGCCAGTAGTCCGACAGGAGTCGCCTATGGCTACACCTTC.

The CDR3 sequence is CASRPGQGESELFF. The DNA for the CDR3 is TGTGCCAGCAGACCCGGCCAAGGGGAATCCGAACTGTTTTTT. The genes are TRBV4-2 and TRBJ1-4, with D possibly being TRBD1 (5 bases). This CDR3 contains 14 residues. Trimming took 6 bases from V and 12 from J, leaving 20 bases between them. Looked up from germline, CDR1 is LGHNA and CDR2 is YNFKEQ.

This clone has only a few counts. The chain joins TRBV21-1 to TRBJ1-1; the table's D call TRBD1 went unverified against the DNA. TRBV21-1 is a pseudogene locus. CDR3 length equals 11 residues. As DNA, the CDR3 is TGTGCCAGATTCAGGGTGGCTGAAGCTTTCTTT. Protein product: CARFRVAEAFF.

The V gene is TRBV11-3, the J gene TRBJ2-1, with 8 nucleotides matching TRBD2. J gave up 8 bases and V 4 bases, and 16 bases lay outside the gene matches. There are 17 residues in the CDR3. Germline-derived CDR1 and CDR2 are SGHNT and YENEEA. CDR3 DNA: TGTGCCAGCAGCTCAGCCCAGACTAGCGCGGAACTCGATGAGCAGTTCTTC. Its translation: CASSSAQTSAELDEQFF.

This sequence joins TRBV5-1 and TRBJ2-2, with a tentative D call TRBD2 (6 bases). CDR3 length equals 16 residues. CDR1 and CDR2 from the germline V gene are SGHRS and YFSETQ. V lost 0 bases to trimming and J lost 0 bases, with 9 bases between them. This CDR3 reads CASSLETGANTGELFF. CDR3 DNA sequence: TGCGCCAGCAGCTTGGAAACGGGGGCGAACACCGGGGAGCTGTTTTTT.

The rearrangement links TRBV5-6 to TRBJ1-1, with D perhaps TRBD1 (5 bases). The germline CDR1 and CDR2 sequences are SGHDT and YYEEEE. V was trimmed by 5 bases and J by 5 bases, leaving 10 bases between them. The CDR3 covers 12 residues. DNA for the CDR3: TGTGCCAGCAGAACAGGAGGGACTGAAGCTTTCTTT. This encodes CASRTGGTEAFF.

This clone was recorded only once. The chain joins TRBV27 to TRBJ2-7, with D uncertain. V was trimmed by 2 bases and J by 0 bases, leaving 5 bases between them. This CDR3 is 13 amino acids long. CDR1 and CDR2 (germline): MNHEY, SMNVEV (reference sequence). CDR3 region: CASSLTRSYEQYF. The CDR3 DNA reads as TGTGCCAGCAGTTTAACTCGCTCCTACGAGCAGTACTTC.

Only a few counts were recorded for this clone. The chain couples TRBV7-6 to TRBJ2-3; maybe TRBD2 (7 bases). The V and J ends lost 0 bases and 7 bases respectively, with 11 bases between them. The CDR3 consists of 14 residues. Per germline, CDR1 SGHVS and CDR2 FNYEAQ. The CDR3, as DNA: TGTGCCAGCAGCTTAGCGGGGGGGCCTCATACGCAGTATTTT. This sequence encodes CASSLAGGPHTQYF. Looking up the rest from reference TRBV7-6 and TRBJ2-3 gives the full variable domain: GAGVSQSPRYKVTKRGQDVALRCDPISGHVSLYWYRQALGQGPEFLTYFNYEAQQDKSGLPNDRFSAERPEGSISTLTIQRTEQRDSAMYRCASSLAGGPHTQYFGPGTRLTVL.